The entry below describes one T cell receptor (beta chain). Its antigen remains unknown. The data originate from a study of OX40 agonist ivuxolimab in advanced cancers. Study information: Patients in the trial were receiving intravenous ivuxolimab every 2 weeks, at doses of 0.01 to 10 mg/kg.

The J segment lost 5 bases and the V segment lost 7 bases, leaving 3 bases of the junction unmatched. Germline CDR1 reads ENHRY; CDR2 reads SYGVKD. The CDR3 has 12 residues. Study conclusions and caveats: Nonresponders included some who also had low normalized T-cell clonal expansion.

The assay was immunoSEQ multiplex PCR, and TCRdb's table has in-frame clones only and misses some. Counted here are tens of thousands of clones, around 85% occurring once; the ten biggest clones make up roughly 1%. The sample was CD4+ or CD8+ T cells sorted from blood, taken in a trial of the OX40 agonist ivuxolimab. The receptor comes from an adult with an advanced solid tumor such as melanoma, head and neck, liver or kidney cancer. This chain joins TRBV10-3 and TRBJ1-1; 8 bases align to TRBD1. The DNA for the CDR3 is TGTGCCATCACCACAGGGGGAACTGAAGCTTTCTTT. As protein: CAITTGGTEAFF.